This entry lists 8 T cell receptor beta chains sequenced from one sample in a study of OX40 agonist ivuxolimab in advanced cancers. Assay used: immunoSEQ multiplex PCR; TCRdb lists only in-frame clones, some missing. Seen here are 60,000 to 85,000 clones, approximately 90% observed once, and the top ten hold roughly 8.6%. This sample comprised CD4+ or CD8+ T cells sorted from blood, obtained in a trial of the OX40 agonist ivuxolimab. These receptors were collected from an adult with an advanced solid tumor such as melanoma, head and neck, liver or kidney cancer.

The chain uses TRBV6-5 and TRBJ2-2; 9 bases map to TRBD1. Germline assignment: CDR1 MNHEY and CDR2 SVGAGI. CDR3 size: 14 residues. With V trimmed by 7 bases and J by 5 bases, 5 bases remained unmatched. CDR3 loop: CASIGTGITGELFF. In DNA, the CDR3 is TGTGCCAGCATCGGGACAGGGATTACCGGGGAGCTGTTTTTT.

This rearrangement joins TRBV5-8 to TRBJ2-1; possibly TRBD2 for D (6 bases). Germline CDR1 reads SGHTS; CDR2 reads YDEGEE. CDR3 size: 12 residues. The V end was cut by 4 bases, the J end by 10 bases, with 12 bases between. The chain's CDR3 is CASSLTRTEQFF. The CDR3 DNA reads TGTGCCAGCAGCCTGACTAGAACGGAGCAGTTCTTC.

This clone came up once. This chain joins TRBV4-1 and TRBJ1-2, with 9 bases lining up with TRBD1. J gave up 6 bases and V 4 bases, and 12 bases lay outside the gene matches. The CDR3 length is 16 residues. In germline, CDR1 is MGHRA, CDR2 YSYEKL. The CDR3 DNA reads as TGCGCCAGCAGCCTAAGTCCGGGACAGGGAGAAAATGGCTACACCTTC. This encodes CASSLSPGQGENGYTF.

The chain employs TRBV9 and TRBJ1-4; D uncertain. Trimming removed 3 bases from V and 0 bases from J, with 15 bases in between. The CDR3 is made up of 17 amino acids. Germline loops: CDR1 SGDLS, CDR2 YYNGEE. CDR3 sequence reads: CASSAPRTPTTNEKLFF. CDR3 DNA sequence: TGTGCCAGCAGCGCTCCGAGGACGCCAACAACTAATGAAAAACTGTTTTTT.

The chain combines TRBV11-2 with TRBJ2-1; 8 nucleotides line up with TRBD1. Germline V CDR1 and CDR2: SGHAT, FQNNGV. The V segment lost 5 bases and the J segment 8 bases; nucleotides outside the gene matches: 5. The CDR3 totals 13 residues. CDR3 in DNA: TGTGCCAGCAGCAACTCAGGGGGCGATGAGCAGTTCTTC. Its protein product is CASSNSGGDEQFF.

In its sample, this clone was seen once. The chain joins TRBV5-6 to TRBJ2-7; possibly TRBD1 for D (6 bases). Germline CDR1 and CDR2: SGHDT and YYEEEE. This CDR3 has 14 amino acids. Trimming removed 1 base at V and 0 bases at J, with 8 bases between. The CDR3 nucleotides read TGTGCCAGCAGCTTGTCGGACAGCTCCTACGAGCAGTACTTC. This codes for CASSLSDSSYEQYF.

This clone is a singleton in its sample. The rearrangement uses TRBV6-4 and TRBJ2-1, with 8 bases identical to TRBD2. Germline V CDR1 and CDR2: MRHNA, SNTAGT. V lost 2 bases, J lost 9 bases, and 6 bases stayed unmatched. This CDR3 spans 14 amino acids. CDR3 amino acids: CASSDAGGSVEQFF. The CDR3 DNA follows: TGTGCCAGCAGTGACGCGGGGGGTTCGGTTGAGCAGTTCTTC.

The J gene is TRBJ2-4, the V gene TRBV2; TRBD1 matches at 7 bases. Trimming at V came to 7 bases and at J to 5 bases, leaving 20 bases not matched to a gene. The CDR3 spans 18 residues. CDR1 is SNHLY, CDR2 FYNNEI, per germline. For the CDR3, the DNA is TGTGCCAGCACCGGACCCCCACAGGGGCTCCTCCTCCAAAACATTCAGTACTTC. Protein sequence: CASTGPPQGLLLQNIQYF.